The 22 T cell receptor beta chains in this list originate from one sample, sequenced in a study of blood T cell repertoires in COVID-19. Measured with immunoSEQ multiplex PCR; TCRdb has only the in-frame clones, and not every one. The data hold over 300,000 clones, with 75% to 85% observed a single time. Sequencing was performed on peripheral blood. These receptors all come from a human donor in a cohort sampled during active COVID-19.

The rearrangement links TRBV6-5 to TRBJ2-3; 11 nucleotides match TRBD2. The germline gives CDR1 MNHEY, CDR2 SVGAGI. The CDR3 totals 15 residues. Trimming at V came to 2 bases and at J to 11 bases, leaving 9 bases not matched to a gene. CDR3 in DNA: TGTGCCAGCAGTTACCCCGTTGGTAGCGGGGGGGTGCAGTATTTT. Amino acids: CASSYPVGSGGVQYF.

This chain links TRBV25-1 with TRBJ1-1; D remains ambiguous. The CDR3 extends over 15 amino acids. V was trimmed by 1 base and J by 1 base, leaving 10 bases between them. Germline values: CDR1 MGHDK, CDR2 SYGVNS. The CDR3 loop is CASSESGRGNTEAFF. The CDR3 DNA reads TGTGCCAGCAGTGAATCCGGCAGAGGGAACACTGAAGCTTTCTTT.

The rearrangement links TRBV5-4 to TRBJ2-7; possible D gene TRBD2, 5 bases. The CDR3 consists of 13 residues. Between the trimmed V and J ends, which lost 0 bases and 2 bases, there was a span of 6 bases. Germline loops: CDR1 SGHNT, CDR2 YYREEE (reference sequence). The DNA for the CDR3 is TGTGCCAGCAGCTTGGGACTAACCTACGAGCAGTACTTC. Translation gives CASSLGLTYEQYF.

The gene calls are TRBV7-3 and TRBJ2-7; 9 bases agree with TRBD2. Germline CDR1 is SGHTA and CDR2 is FQGTGA. V was clipped by 6 bases and J by 3 bases; unmatched bases: 9. This CDR3 is 15 amino acids long. The CDR3 coding sequence is TGTGCCAGCAGGGAATCGAGCGGGGGGAACTACGAGCAGTACTTC. Its translation is CASRESSGGNYEQYF.

The chain employs TRBV19 and TRBJ2-7; 9 nucleotides line up with TRBD1. From germline, CDR1 is LNHDA and CDR2 SQIVND (reference sequence). The CDR3 covers 15 residues. V was clipped by 1 base and J by 3 bases; unmatched bases: 4. The chain's CDR3 is CASSIGTGVIYEQYF. Here the CDR3 DNA reads TGTGCCAGTAGTATAGGGACAGGGGTGATCTACGAGCAGTACTTC.

The chain employs TRBV5-6 and TRBJ1-1; D unclear. V lost 1 base, J lost 0 bases, and 10 bases lay in between. The germline CDR1 and CDR2 sequences are SGHDT and YYEEEE. The CDR3 is 15 residues long. CDR3 protein: CASSLLLTMNTEAFF. The DNA for the CDR3 is TGTGCCAGCAGCTTGCTTCTGACTATGAACACTGAAGCTTTCTTT.

J is TRBJ1-5 and V is TRBV5-6; 10 nucleotides line up with TRBD1. CDR3 length: 14 residues. Germline V gives CDR1 SGHDT, CDR2 YYEEEE. J lost 5 bases, V lost 7 bases, and 6 bases had no gene match. The CDR3 reads CASSTGTGDQPQHF. CDR3 coding DNA: TGTGCCAGCTCGACCGGGACAGGGGATCAGCCCCAGCATTTT.

V gene TRBV30 combines with J gene TRBJ2-5, with D tentatively TRBD2 (6 bases). The CDR3 runs 13 residues. Trimming took 0 bases from V and 2 from J, leaving 7 bases between them. CDR1 and CDR2 (germline): GTSNPN, SVGIG (reference sequence). Here the CDR3 reads CAWSVGTQETQYF. The CDR3 DNA reads as TGTGCCTGGAGTGTAGGGACTCAAGAGACCCAGTACTTC. The full variable domain, completed using reference TRBV30 and TRBJ2-5, is SQTIHQWPATLVQPVGSPLSLECTVEGTSNPNLYWYRQAAGRGLQLLFYSVGIGQISSEVPQNLSASRPQDRQFILSSKKLLLSDSGFYLCAWSVGTQETQYFGPGTRLLVL.

The rearrangement uses TRBV29-1 and TRBJ1-4; the D is unclear. The germline V gene encodes CDR1 SQVTM and CDR2 ANQGSEA. Trimming removed 6 bases from V and 8 bases from J, with 22 bases in between. The CDR3 totals 15 residues. The CDR3 region has the DNA TGCAGCGTCACTGAAACCCCTCGAGGTACGGAAAAACTGTTTTTT. It yields the protein CSVTETPRGTEKLFF.

Concerning this clone: At the DNA level, this CDR3 is encoded by other sequences in the same sample as well. J is TRBJ2-1 and V is TRBV3-1 (or the pseudogene TRBV3-2); 7 nucleotides line up with TRBD2. The CDR3 extends over 14 amino acids. The junction had 1 base not matched to a gene; V was cut back by 1 base and J by 4 bases. In germline, CDR1 is LGHDT, CDR2 YNNKEL (reference sequence). The CDR3: CASSQGGGYNEQFF. CDR3 DNA sequence: TGTGCCAGCAGCCAAGGGGGGGGGTACAATGAGCAGTTCTTC.

This clone is a singleton in its sample. V is TRBV5-6 and J is TRBJ1-2; 7 bases are a match to TRBD1. The CDR3 length is 13 residues. V trimming: 4 bases; J trimming: 7 bases; junction bases outside the gene matches: 7. Looked up from germline, CDR1 is SGHDT and CDR2 is YYEEEE. The CDR3 sequence: CASSVQGRSGYTF. CDR3 sequence (DNA): TGTGCCAGCAGCGTACAGGGGCGGTCTGGCTACACCTTC.

The chain uses TRBV7-2 and TRBJ2-2; 9 bases map to TRBD1. Looked up from germline, CDR1 is SGHTA and CDR2 is FQGNSA. The CDR3 is 16 residues long. J was trimmed by 6 bases and V by 4 bases; bases with no gene match: 9. The CDR3 region is CASSSSGQGFAGELFF. Written as DNA, the CDR3 is TGTGCCAGCAGCTCCTCGGGACAGGGCTTCGCCGGGGAGCTGTTTTTT.

This sequence joins TRBV5-4 and TRBJ1-6; D is undetermined. CDR1 is SGHNT, CDR2 YYREEE, per germline (reference sequence). The ends were cut back, 5 bases at V and 7 bases at J, with 13 bases in the middle. The CDR3 spans 14 residues. The CDR3, as DNA: TGTGCCAGCAGACAGAGGGTGGGGAATTCACCCCTCCACTTT. It yields the protein CASRQRVGNSPLHF.

This chain connects TRBV19 to TRBJ1-1; D remains unclear. V was shortened by 8 bases and J by 7 bases, with 14 bases between the two germline ends. The CDR3 loop spans 12 amino acids. Germline values: CDR1 LNHDA, CDR2 SQIVND (reference sequence). The chain's CDR3 is CASGLRASEAFF. The CDR3 coding sequence is TGTGCCAGTGGACTGAGAGCCAGTGAAGCTTTCTTT.

This sequence joins TRBV6-5 and TRBJ1-5; D is undetermined. CDR3 length equals 12 residues. The V end lost 5 bases, the J end lost 3 bases, and 5 bases lay between the germline ends. Per the germline V gene, CDR1 is MNHEY and CDR2 is SVGAGI. The CDR3 is CASSLSNQPQHF. In DNA, the CDR3 is TGTGCCAGCAGTCTATCCAATCAGCCCCAGCATTTT.

The J gene is TRBJ2-1, the V gene TRBV20-1; 7 bases line up with TRBD1. This CDR3 comprises 10 residues. Germline V lookup: CDR1 DFQATT, CDR2 SNEGSKA (reference sequence). V shed 8 bases and J 14 bases; nucleotides not matched to a gene: 9. The DNA for the CDR3 is TGCAGTACGAGAGACAGGGTAGAGTTCTTC. Its translation is CSTRDRVEFF.

The J gene is TRBJ1-5, the V gene TRBV19; no clear D gene. Germline values: CDR1 LNHDA, CDR2 SQIVND (reference sequence). Trimming cost V 2 bases and J 0 bases, with 8 bases left between them. This CDR3 has 15 residues. CDR3 DNA: TGTGCCAGTAGTATAACAAATTATAGCAATCAGCCCCAGCATTTT. It encodes CASSITNYSNQPQHF.

The V call is TRBV6-1, the J call TRBJ2-1; perhaps TRBD1 as D (6 bases). Trimming shortened V by 2 bases and J by 8 bases, and 13 bases separated the two germline ends. Germline CDR1 and CDR2: MNHNS and SASEGT. This CDR3 has 14 residues. The CDR3 loop is CASSEPGAGDEQFF. CDR3 DNA: TGTGCCAGCAGTGAACCAGGGGCAGGGGATGAGCAGTTCTTC.

The gene calls are TRBV30 and TRBJ1-5, with D uncertain. The CDR3 extends over 14 amino acids. CDR1 GTSNPN and CDR2 SVGIG come from the germline V gene (reference sequence). V lost 0 bases and J lost 2, with 8 bases in between. The CDR3 nucleotides read TGTGCCTGGAGTGTGGGCGTAGGCAATCAGCCCCAGCATTTT. Translated, it gives CAWSVGVGNQPQHF.

The chain has TRBV5-8 and TRBJ2-3; 12 bases fit TRBD2. V trimming: 0 bases; J trimming: 5 bases; junction bases outside the gene matches: 4. Germline CDR1 SGHTS, CDR2 YDEGEE. The CDR3 is made up of 16 amino acids. The CDR3 DNA reads TGTGCCAGCAGCTTGGGGACTAGCGGGGACAAAGATACGCAGTATTTT. It encodes CASSLGTSGDKDTQYF. The variable domain in full, completed from reference TRBV5-8 and TRBJ2-3, reads EAGVTQSPTHLIKTRGQQATLRCSPISGHTSVYWYQQALGLGLQFLLWYDEGEERNRGNFPPRFSGRQFPNYSSELNVNALELEDSALYLCASSLGTSGDKDTQYFGPGTRLTVL.

The chain joins TRBV9 to TRBJ1-1, with D hard to call. V was shortened by 0 bases and J by 7 bases, with 16 bases between the two germline ends. Germline V gives CDR1 SGDLS, CDR2 YYNGEE. This CDR3 is built from 15 residues. The CDR3 sequence is CASSVGPGRAHEAFF. The CDR3 DNA follows: TGTGCCAGCAGCGTAGGCCCCGGGCGGGCTCATGAAGCTTTCTTT.

In the case of this clone: This specimen includes other DNA sequences encoding the same CDR3. V gene TRBV12-3 or TRBV12-4 combines with J gene TRBJ2-1; no reliable D call. The V gene lost 6 bases and the J gene lost 8 bases, with 8 bases spanning the gap. The CDR3 sequence is 11 residues long. The CDR3 region has the DNA TGTGCCAGCAGCCTTTTAGATGAGCAGTTCTTC. Its translation is CASSLLDEQFF.